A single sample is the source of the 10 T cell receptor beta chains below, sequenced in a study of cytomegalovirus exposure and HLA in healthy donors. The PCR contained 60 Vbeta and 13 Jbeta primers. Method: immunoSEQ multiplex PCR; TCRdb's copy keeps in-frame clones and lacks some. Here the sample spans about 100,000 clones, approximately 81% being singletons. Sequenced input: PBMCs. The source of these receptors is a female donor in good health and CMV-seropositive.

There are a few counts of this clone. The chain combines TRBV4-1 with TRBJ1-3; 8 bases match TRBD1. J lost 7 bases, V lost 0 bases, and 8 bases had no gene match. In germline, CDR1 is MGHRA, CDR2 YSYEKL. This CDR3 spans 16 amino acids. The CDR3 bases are TGCGCCAGCAGCCAAGAGACAGGGGATTACAAGAACACCATATATTTT. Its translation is CASSQETGDYKNTIYF.

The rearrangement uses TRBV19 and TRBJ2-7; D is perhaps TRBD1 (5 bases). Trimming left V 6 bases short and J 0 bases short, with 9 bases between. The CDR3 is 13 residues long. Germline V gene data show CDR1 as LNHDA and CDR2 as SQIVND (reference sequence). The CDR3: CASRGQGSYEQYF. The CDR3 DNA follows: TGTGCCAGTAGGGGGCAGGGCTCCTACGAGCAGTACTTC.

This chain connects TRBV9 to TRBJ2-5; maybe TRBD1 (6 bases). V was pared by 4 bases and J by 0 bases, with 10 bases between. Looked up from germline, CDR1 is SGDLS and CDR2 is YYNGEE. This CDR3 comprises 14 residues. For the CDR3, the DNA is TGTGCCAGCAGCCCTGGACAGAACCAAGAGACCCAGTACTTC. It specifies CASSPGQNQETQYF.

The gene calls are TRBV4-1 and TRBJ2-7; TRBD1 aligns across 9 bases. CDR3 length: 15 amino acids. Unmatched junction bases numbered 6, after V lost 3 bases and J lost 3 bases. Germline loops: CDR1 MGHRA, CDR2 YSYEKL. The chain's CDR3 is CASSQSGQGDYEQYF. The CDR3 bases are TGCGCCAGCAGCCAGTCGGGACAGGGTGACTACGAGCAGTACTTC.

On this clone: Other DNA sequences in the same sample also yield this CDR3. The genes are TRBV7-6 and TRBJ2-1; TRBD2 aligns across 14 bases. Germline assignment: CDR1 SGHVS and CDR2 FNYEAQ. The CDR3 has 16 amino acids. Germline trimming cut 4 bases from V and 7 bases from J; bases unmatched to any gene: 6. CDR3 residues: CASSSRLAGGGNEQFF. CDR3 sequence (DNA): TGTGCCAGCAGCTCACGACTAGCGGGGGGGGGAAATGAGCAGTTCTTC.

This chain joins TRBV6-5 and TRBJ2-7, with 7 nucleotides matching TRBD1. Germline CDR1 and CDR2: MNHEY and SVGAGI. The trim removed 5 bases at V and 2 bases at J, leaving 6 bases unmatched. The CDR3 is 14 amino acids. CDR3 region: CASSEGGQTYEQYF. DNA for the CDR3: TGTGCCAGCAGTGAAGGGGGACAGACCTACGAGCAGTACTTC.

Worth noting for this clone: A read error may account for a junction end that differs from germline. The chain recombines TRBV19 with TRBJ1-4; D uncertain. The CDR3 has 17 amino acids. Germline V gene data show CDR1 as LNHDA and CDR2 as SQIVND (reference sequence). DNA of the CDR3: TGTGTCAGTAGTATGAGGGCGGGCGGACCCTGGAGTGAAAAACTGTTTTTT. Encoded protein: CVSSMRAGGPWSEKLFF. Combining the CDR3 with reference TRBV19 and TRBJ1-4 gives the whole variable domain DGGITQSPKYLFRKEGQNVTLSCEQNLNHDAMYWYRQDPGQGLRLIYYSQIVNDFQKGDIAEGYSVSREKKESFPLTVTSAQKNPTAFYLCVSSMRAGGPWSEKLFFGSGTQLSVL.

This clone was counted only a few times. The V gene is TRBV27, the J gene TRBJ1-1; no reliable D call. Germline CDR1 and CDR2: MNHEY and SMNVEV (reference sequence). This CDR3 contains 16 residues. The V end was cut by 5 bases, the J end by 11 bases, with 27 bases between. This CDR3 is CASSQQLYPSSPPAFF. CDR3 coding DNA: TGTGCCAGCAGTCAACAGCTTTACCCATCCTCTCCGCCCGCTTTCTTT.

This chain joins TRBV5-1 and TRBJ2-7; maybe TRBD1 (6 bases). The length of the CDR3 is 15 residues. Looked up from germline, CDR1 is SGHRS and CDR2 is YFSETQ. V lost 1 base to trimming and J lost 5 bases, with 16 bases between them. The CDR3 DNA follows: TGCGCCAGCAGCTTGAAGAGCCCCAGGGGTCACGAGCAGTACTTC. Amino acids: CASSLKSPRGHEQYF.

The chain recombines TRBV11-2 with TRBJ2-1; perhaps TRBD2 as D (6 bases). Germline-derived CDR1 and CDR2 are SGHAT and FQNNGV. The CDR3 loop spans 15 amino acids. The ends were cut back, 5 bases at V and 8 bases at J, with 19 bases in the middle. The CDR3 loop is CASSPERARGDEQFF. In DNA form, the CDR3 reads TGTGCCAGCAGCCCCGAGCGGGCTAGGGGCGATGAGCAGTTCTTC.